Following are 17 T cell receptor beta chains from one sample sequenced in a study of cytomegalovirus exposure and HLA in healthy donors. TCRdb's copy holds only in-frame clones and misses some; the assay was immunoSEQ multiplex PCR. In the table there are 260,000 or so clones, roughly 90% of which are singletons. Sequenced input: PBMCs. The receptor set was obtained from a young woman in good health and CMV-seronegative.

V is TRBV5-1 and J is TRBJ2-5; the match to TRBD2 covers 9 bases. There are 15 residues in the CDR3. Germline V gene lookup returns CDR1 SGHRS and CDR2 YFSETQ. The ends lost 4 bases at V and 0 bases at J; junction bases unmatched: 4. In nucleotides, the CDR3 is TGCGCCAGCAGCCGACTAGCGGACGACCAAGAGACCCAGTACTTC. As protein: CASSRLADDQETQYF.

V usage is TRBV7-2 and J usage is TRBJ1-5, with 9 bases fitting TRBD1. Germline CDR1 and CDR2: SGHTA and FQGNSA. With V trimmed by 5 bases and J by 5 bases, 7 bases remained unmatched. The CDR3 has 15 amino acids. In DNA, the CDR3 is TGTGCCAGCAGCCTCGGGACAGGGTGGGATCAGCCCCAGCATTTT. It encodes CASSLGTGWDQPQHF.

This sequence joins TRBV4-1 and TRBJ2-2; 7 nucleotides agree with TRBD1. The trim removed 6 bases at V and 7 bases at J, leaving 8 bases unmatched. Germline lookup yields CDR1 MGHRA and CDR2 YSYEKL. This CDR3 has 14 residues. For the CDR3, the DNA is TGCGCCAGCAGGAGACCAGGGGGTGACGGGGAGCTGTTTTTT. This sequence encodes CASRRPGGDGELFF.

The rearrangement uses TRBV19 and TRBJ2-1, with TRBD2 as a possible D gene (6 bases). The germline V and J ends were trimmed by 4 bases and 0 bases, with 7 bases remaining between them. This CDR3 comprises 14 residues. CDR1 and CDR2 (germline): LNHDA, SQIVND (reference sequence). The CDR3 DNA follows: TGTGCCAGTAGTAGGAGGGGCTCCTACAATGAGCAGTTCTTC. Encoded protein: CASSRRGSYNEQFF. The full variable domain, in which reference TRBV19 and TRBJ2-1 provide the parts outside the CDR3, is DGGITQSPKYLFRKEGQNVTLSCEQNLNHDAMYWYRQDPGQGLRLIYYSQIVNDFQKGDIAEGYSVSREKKESFPLTVTSAQKNPTAFYLCASSRRGSYNEQFFGPGTRLTVL.

This rearrangement joins TRBV27 to TRBJ1-1; 9 bases map to TRBD1. CDR1 is MNHEY and CDR2 is SMNVEV in the germline V gene (reference sequence). The length of the CDR3 is 14 residues. J was trimmed by 7 bases and V by 5 bases; bases with no gene match: 8. This CDR3 is CASSTQTGGLEAFF. CDR3 in DNA: TGTGCCAGCAGTACCCAAACAGGGGGCCTTGAAGCTTTCTTT.

V is TRBV15 and J is TRBJ1-1; a possible D gene is TRBD1 (5 bases). CDR1 is LNHNV, CDR2 YYDKDF, per germline (reference sequence). Trimming stripped 1 base from V and 6 bases from J, with 18 bases between. The CDR3 contains 16 residues. This CDR3 is CATSRVGGIMSAEAFF. CDR3 nucleotides: TGTGCCACCAGCAGAGTGGGGGGGATTATGTCTGCTGAAGCTTTCTTT.

The chain is built from TRBV20-1 and TRBJ2-3; D gene ambiguous. V was pared by 7 bases and J by 4 bases, with 9 bases between. From germline, CDR1 is DFQATT and CDR2 SNEGSKA (reference sequence). The CDR3 consists of 11 residues. The CDR3 DNA reads as TGCAGTGTCAGGTCCGCAGATACGCAGTATTTT. Its protein product is CSVRSADTQYF.

This chain connects TRBV9 to TRBJ1-2; the D gene is possibly TRBD1 (5 bases). Trimming left V 0 bases short and J 4 bases short, with 13 bases between. This CDR3 region has 15 residues. The germline V gene encodes CDR1 SGDLS and CDR2 YYNGEE. The CDR3 region is CASSVGPQGVYGYTF. CDR3 sequence (DNA): TGTGCCAGCAGCGTAGGCCCCCAGGGTGTCTATGGCTACACCTTC.

This rearrangement joins TRBV28 to TRBJ1-2; possible D gene TRBD1, 6 bases. Germline CDR1 and CDR2: MDHEN and SYDVKM. The CDR3 spans 14 residues. With 2 bases removed from V and 9 bases from J, the gap between germline ends came to 16 bases. The CDR3 bases are TGTGCCAGCAGTTTAGGGGCACAGGGTTGGAGCTACACCTTC. Encoded protein: CASSLGAQGWSYTF.

V and J are TRBV5-4 and TRBJ2-2, with a tentative D call TRBD2 (7 bases). Deletions cut 0 bases from V and 5 bases from J, with 14 bases between. Germline loops: CDR1 SGHNT, CDR2 YYREEE (reference sequence). The CDR3 is 16 residues long. The CDR3 DNA sequence: TGTGCCAGCAGCTTGGAGGGGGGGGCTAGGACCGGGGAGCTGTTTTTT. Residues: CASSLEGGARTGELFF.

The chain links TRBV7-9 to TRBJ2-7, with 13 nucleotides matching TRBD2. This CDR3 spans 15 amino acids. Germline-derived CDR1 and CDR2 are SEHNR and FQNEAQ (reference sequence). V trimming: 7 bases; J trimming: 2 bases; junction bases outside the gene matches: 5. This chain's CDR3 is CASKGLAGVTYEQYF. CDR3 coding DNA: TGTGCCAGCAAAGGACTAGCGGGAGTAACCTACGAGCAGTACTTC.

Comment on this clone: The same CDR3 can be traced to other DNA sequences in this sample. The V call is TRBV19, the J call TRBJ1-5, with a possible D match to TRBD1 (5 bases). The germline V and J ends were trimmed by 3 bases and 2 bases, with 11 bases remaining between them. Germline-derived CDR1 and CDR2 are LNHDA and SQIVND (reference sequence). The CDR3 length is 15 residues. CDR3 nucleotide sequence: TGTGCCAGTAGTATCGGGGGTGCTGGCAATCAGCCCCAGCATTTT. Translating it yields CASSIGGAGNQPQHF.

This rearrangement joins TRBV7-9 to TRBJ2-7; TRBD2 agrees at 9 bases. CDR3 length equals 16 residues. Germline trimming cut 3 bases from V and 9 bases from J; bases unmatched to any gene: 15. The V gene's germline CDR1 is SEHNR and CDR2 FQNEAQ (reference sequence). The CDR3 sequence: CASSFQAGGASSVQYF. CDR3 sequence (DNA): TGTGCCAGCAGCTTTCAGGCGGGAGGGGCCTCGAGCGTGCAGTACTTC.

The chain uses TRBV7-6 and TRBJ2-5; 14 positions match TRBD2. The length of the CDR3 is 18 residues. V was clipped by 1 base and J by 5 bases; unmatched bases: 9. CDR1 and CDR2 from the germline V gene are SGHVS and FNYEAQ. The CDR3 DNA reads as TGTGCCAGCAGCTTAGTTTCCGGGACTAGCGGGAGAGGCGAGACCCAGTACTTC. Amino acid sequence: CASSLVSGTSGRGETQYF.

The rearrangement uses TRBV7-2 and TRBJ2-1; D possibly corresponds to TRBD2 (5 bases). The CDR3 consists of 14 residues. Germline V gives CDR1 SGHTA, CDR2 FQGNSA. Trimming shortened V by 4 bases and J by 7 bases, and 14 bases separated the two germline ends. DNA of the CDR3: TGTGCCAGCAGCTCTCTGTTCGGGATTAATGAGCAGTTCTTC. It encodes CASSSLFGINEQFF.

The chain employs TRBV5-1 and TRBJ2-5, with 7 bases fitting TRBD2. CDR1 and CDR2 (germline): SGHRS, YFSETQ. The junction had 8 bases not matched to a gene; V was cut back by 4 bases and J by 5 bases. The CDR3 is 14 residues long. CDR3 in DNA: TGCGCCAGCAGCCCCGGGGGGACGAGGGAGACCCAGTACTTC. It codes for CASSPGGTRETQYF.

CDR3 in DNA: TGTGCCAGCTCCATTCTGAACACTGAAGCTTTCTTT. The encoded protein is CASSILNTEAFF. This chain joins TRBV18 and TRBJ1-1; D uncertain. V was pared by 6 bases and J by 0 bases, with 5 bases between. Germline V gene sequence: CDR1 KGHSH, CDR2 LQKENI. The CDR3 covers 12 residues.